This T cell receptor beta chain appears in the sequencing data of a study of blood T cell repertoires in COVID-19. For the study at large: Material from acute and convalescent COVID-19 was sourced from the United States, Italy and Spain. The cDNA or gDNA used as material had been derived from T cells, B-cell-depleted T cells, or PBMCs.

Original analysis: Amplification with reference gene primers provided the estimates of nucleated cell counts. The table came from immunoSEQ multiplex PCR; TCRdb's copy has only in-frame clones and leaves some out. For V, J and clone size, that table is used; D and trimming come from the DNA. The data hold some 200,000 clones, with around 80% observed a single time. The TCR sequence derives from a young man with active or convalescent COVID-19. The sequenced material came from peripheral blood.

The CDR3 spells CASSFPDTDTQYF. DNA for the CDR3: TGTGCCAGCAGTTTTCCAGACACAGATACGCAGTATTTT. J is TRBJ2-3 and V is TRBV12-3 or TRBV12-4; D call uncertain. CDR3 size: 13 residues. The ends were cut back, 3 bases at V and 2 bases at J, with 6 bases in the middle.